This T cell receptor (beta chain) was profiled in a study of T cell repertoires in cytomegalovirus infection. The sample holds a few counts of this clonotype. Its target is unknown. Study-level points and caveats: Dominant in the ex vivo response were TCR beta clonotypes restricted by HLA-C and specific for CMV. Summed frequency of public TCR beta families distinguished CMV carriers with the relevant HLA.

MiXCR was run by TCRdb on the reads, yielding one entry per CDR3 protein. There are about 100,000 distinct CDR3 sequences in the sample; about 25% occur only once, and about two fifths lies in the top ten. Trimming took off 3 bases at V and 0 bases at J, with 8 bases between the two ends. CDR3 length: 13 residues. CDR1 is SQVTM and CDR2 is ANQGSEA in the germline V gene. The source material was CD8+ T cells from PBMCs. This chain connects TRBV29-1 to TRBJ1-1; unclear D gene. The receptor's source is a human donor in good health (CMV status not recorded). Some clones in this sample may be carry-over from other donors' samples. CDR3: CSVDKNMNTEAFF. For the CDR3, the DNA is TGCAGCGTTGATAAGAACATGAACACTGAAGCTTTCTTT.